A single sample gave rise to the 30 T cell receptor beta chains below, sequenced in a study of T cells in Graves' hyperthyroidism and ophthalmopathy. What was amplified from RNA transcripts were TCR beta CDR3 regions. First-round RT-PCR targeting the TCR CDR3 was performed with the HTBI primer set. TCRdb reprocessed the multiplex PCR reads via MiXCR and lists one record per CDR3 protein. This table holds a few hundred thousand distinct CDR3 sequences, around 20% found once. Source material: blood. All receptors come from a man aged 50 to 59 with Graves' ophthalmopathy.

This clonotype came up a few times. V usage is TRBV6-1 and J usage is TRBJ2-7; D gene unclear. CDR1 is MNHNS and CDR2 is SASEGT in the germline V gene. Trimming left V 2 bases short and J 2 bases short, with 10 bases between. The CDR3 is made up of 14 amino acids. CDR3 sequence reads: CASSEMAGPYEQYF. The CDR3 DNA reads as TGTGCCAGCAGTGAAATGGCCGGACCCTACGAGCAGTACTTC.

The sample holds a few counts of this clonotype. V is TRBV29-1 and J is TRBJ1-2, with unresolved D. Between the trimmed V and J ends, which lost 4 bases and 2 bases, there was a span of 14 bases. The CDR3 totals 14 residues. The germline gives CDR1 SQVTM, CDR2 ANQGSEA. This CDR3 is CSVAPTSMNYGYTF. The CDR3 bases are TGCAGCGTTGCCCCGACAAGCATGAACTATGGCTACACCTTC.

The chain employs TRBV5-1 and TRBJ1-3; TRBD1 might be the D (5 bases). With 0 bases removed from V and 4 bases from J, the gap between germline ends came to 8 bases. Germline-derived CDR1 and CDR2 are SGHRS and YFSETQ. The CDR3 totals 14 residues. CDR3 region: CASSLAGNGNTIYF. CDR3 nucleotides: TGCGCCAGCAGCTTGGCAGGGAACGGAAACACCATATATTTT.

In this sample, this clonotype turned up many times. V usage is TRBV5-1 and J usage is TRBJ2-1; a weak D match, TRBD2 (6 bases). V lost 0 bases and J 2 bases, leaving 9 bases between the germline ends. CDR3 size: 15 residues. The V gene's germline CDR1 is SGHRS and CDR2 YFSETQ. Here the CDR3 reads CASSLEVAAYNEQFF. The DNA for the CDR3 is TGCGCCAGCAGCTTGGAGGTAGCGGCCTACAATGAGCAGTTCTTC.

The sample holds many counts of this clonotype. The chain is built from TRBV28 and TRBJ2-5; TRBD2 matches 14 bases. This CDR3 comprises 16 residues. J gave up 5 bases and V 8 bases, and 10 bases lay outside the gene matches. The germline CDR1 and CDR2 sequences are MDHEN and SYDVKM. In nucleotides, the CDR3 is TGTGCCAGCTCCCCAGGACTAGCGGGAGGCGGGGAGACCCAGTACTTC. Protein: CASSPGLAGGGETQYF.

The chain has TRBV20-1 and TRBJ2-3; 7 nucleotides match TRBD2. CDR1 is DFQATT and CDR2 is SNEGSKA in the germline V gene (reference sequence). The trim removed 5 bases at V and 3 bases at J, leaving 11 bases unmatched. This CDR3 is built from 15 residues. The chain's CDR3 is CSASPRAGVTDTQYF. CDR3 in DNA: TGCAGTGCTTCGCCCAGGGCGGGAGTTACAGATACGCAGTATTTT.

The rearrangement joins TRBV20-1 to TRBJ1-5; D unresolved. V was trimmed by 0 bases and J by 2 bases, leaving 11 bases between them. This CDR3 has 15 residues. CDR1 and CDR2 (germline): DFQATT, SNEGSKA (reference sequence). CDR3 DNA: TGCAGTGCTAGAGATTTCCAGGCTGGCAATCAGCCCCAGCATTTT. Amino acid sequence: CSARDFQAGNQPQHF.

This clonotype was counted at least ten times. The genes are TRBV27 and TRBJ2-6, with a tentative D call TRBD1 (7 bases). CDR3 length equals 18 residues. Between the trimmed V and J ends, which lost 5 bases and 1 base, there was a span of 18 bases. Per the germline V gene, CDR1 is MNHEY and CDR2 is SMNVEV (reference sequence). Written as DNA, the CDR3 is TGTGCCAGCAGTCCTCGGGGGACAGTGGGATCTGGGGCCAACGTCCTGACTTTC. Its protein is CASSPRGTVGSGANVLTF.

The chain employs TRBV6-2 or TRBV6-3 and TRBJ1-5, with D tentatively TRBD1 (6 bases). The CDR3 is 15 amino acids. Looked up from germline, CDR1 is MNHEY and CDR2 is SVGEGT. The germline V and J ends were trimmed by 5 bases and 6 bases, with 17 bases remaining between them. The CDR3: CASSDPTGMPQPQHF. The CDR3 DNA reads TGTGCCAGCAGTGACCCTACAGGGATGCCTCAGCCCCAGCATTTT.

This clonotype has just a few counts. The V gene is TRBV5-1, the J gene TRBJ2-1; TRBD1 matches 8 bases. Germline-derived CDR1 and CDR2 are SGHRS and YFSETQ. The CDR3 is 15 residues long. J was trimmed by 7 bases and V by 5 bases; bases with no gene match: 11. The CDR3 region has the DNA TGCGCCAGCAGTGGGAGCAGGGGGCAATATAATGAGCAGTTCTTC. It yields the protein CASSGSRGQYNEQFF.

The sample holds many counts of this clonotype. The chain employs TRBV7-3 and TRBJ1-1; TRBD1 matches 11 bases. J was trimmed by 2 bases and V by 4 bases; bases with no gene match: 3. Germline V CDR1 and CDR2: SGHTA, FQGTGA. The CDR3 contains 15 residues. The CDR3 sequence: CASSWTGGSNTEAFF. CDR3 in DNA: TGTGCCAGCAGCTGGACAGGGGGCTCTAACACTGAAGCTTTCTTT. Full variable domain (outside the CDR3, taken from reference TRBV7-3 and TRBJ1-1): GAGVSQTPSNKVTEKGKYVELRCDPISGHTALYWYRQSLGQGPEFLIYFQGTGAADDSGLPNDRFFAVRPEGSVSTLKIQRTERGDSAVYLCASSWTGGSNTEAFFGQGTRLTVV.

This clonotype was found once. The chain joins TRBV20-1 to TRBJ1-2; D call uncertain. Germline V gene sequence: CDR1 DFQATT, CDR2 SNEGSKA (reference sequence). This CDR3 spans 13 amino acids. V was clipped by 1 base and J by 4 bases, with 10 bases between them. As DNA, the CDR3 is TGCAGTGCTAGAGGGACCGCCGGCTATGGCTACACCTTC. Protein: CSARGTAGYGYTF.

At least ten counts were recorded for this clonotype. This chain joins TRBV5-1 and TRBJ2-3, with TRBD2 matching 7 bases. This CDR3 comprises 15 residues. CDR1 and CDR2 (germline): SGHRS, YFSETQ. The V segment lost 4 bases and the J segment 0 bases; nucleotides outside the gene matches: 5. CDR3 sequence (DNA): TGCGCCAGCAGCACCTTAGCGGGCAGCACAGATACGCAGTATTTT. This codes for CASSTLAGSTDTQYF. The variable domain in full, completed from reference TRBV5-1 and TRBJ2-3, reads KAGVTQTPRYLIKTRGQQVTLSCSPISGHRSVSWYQQTPGQGLQFLFEYFSETQRNKGNFPGRFSGRQFSNSRSEMNVSTLELGDSALYLCASSTLAGSTDTQYFGPGTRLTVL.

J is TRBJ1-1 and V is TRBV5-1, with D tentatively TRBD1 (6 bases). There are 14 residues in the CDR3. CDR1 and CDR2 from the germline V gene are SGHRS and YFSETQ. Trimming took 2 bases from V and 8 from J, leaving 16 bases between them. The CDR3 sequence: CASSFLSGTSEAFF. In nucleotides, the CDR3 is TGCGCCAGCAGCTTCCTCTCCGGGACAAGCGAAGCTTTCTTT.

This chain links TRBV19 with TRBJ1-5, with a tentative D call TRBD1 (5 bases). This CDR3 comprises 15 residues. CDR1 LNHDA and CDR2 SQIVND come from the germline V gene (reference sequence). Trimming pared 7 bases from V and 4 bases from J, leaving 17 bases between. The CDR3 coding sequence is TGTGCCAGTAATCGGGACTCCCGAGATAATCAGCCCCAGCATTTT. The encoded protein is CASNRDSRDNQPQHF.

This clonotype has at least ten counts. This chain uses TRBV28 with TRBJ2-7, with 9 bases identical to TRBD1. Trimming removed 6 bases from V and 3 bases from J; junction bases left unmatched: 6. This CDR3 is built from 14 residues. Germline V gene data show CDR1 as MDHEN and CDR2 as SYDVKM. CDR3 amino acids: CASRSTGQGYEQYF. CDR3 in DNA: TGTGCCAGCAGGTCGACGGGACAGGGCTACGAGCAGTACTTC.

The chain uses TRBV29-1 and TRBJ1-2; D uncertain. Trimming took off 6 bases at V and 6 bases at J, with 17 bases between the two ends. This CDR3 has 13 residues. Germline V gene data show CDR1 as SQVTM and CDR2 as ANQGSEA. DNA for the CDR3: TGCAGCGTCCTACCCGTCCAGGTGGATGGCTACACCTTC. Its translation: CSVLPVQVDGYTF. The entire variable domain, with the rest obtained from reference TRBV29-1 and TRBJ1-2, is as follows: SAVISQKPSRDICQRGTSLTIQCQVDSQVTMMFWYRQQPGQSLTLIATANQGSEATYESGFVIDKFPISRPNLTFSTLTVSNMSPEDSSIYLCSVLPVQVDGYTFGSGTRLTVV.

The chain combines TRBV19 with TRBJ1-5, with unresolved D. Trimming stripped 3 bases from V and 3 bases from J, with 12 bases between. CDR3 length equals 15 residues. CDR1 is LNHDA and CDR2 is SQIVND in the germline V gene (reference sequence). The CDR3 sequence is CASSIARAYNQPQHF. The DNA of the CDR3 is TGTGCCAGTAGTATCGCACGGGCCTACAATCAGCCCCAGCATTTT.

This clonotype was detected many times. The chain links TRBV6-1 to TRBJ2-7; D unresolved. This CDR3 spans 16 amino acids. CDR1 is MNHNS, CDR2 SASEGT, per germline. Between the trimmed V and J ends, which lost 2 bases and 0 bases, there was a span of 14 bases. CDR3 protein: CASSEIGQPSSYEQYF. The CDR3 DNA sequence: TGTGCCAGCAGTGAAATTGGTCAGCCTAGCTCCTACGAGCAGTACTTC.

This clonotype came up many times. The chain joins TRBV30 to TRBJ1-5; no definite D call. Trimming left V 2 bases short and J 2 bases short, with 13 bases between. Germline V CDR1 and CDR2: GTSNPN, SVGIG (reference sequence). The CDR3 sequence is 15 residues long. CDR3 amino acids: CAWSNFGVGNQPQHF. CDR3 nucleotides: TGTGCCTGGAGTAATTTCGGGGTCGGCAATCAGCCCCAGCATTTT.

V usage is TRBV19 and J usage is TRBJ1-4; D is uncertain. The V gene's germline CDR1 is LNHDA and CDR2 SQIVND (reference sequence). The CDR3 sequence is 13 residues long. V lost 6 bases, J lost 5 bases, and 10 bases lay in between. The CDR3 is CASRVERNEKLFF. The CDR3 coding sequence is TGTGCCAGTAGGGTGGAACGGAATGAAAAACTGTTTTTT.

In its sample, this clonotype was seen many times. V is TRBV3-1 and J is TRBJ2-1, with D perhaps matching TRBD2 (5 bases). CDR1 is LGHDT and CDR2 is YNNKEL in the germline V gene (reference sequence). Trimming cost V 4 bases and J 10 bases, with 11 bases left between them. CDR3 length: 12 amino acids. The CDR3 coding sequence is TGTGCCAGCAGCCTGTCTAGCCTCGAGCAGTTCTTC. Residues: CASSLSSLEQFF.

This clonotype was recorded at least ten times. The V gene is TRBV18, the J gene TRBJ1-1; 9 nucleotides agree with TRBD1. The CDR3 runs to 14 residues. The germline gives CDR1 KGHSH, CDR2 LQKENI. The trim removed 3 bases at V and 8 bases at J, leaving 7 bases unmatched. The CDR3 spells CASSPDRDRVEAFF. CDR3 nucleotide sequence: TGTGCCAGCTCACCCGACAGGGACAGGGTCGAAGCTTTCTTT.

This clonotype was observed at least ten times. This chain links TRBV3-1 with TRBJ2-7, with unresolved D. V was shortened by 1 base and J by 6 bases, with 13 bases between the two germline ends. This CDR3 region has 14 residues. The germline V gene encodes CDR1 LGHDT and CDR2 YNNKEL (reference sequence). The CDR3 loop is CASSQASKETEQYF. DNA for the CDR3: TGTGCCAGCAGCCAAGCCAGCAAAGAAACCGAGCAGTACTTC.

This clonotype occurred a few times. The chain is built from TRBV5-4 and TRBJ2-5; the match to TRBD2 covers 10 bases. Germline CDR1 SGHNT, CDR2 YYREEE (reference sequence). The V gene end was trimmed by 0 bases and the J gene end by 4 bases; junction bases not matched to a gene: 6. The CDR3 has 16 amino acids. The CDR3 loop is CASSLGLAGVGETQYF. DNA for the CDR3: TGTGCCAGCAGCTTGGGGCTAGCGGGAGTCGGAGAGACCCAGTACTTC. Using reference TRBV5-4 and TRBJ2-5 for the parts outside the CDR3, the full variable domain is ETGVTQSPTHLIKTRGQQVTLRCSSQSGHNTVSWYQQALGQGPQFIFQYYREEENGRGNFPPRFSGLQFPNYSSELNVNALELDDSALYLCASSLGLAGVGETQYFGPGTRLLVL.

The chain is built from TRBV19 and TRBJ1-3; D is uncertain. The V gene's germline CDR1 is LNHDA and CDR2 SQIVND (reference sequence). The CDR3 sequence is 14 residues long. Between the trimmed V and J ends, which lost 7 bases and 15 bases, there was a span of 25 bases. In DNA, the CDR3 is TGTGCCAGTAAAGGCGGCGGGAGCGGGAGGGCCGAATATTTT. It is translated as CASKGGGSGRAEYF.

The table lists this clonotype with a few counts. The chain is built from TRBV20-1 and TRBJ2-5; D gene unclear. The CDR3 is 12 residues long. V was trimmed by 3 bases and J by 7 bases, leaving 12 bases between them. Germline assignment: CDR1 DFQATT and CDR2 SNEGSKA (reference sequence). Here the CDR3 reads CSASIGFGTQYF. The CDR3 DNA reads TGCAGTGCTAGTATCGGCTTCGGGACCCAGTACTTC.

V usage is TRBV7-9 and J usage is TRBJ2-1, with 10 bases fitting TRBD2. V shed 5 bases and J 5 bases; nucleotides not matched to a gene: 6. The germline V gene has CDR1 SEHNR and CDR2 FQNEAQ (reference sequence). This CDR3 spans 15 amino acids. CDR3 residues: CASSVTSGNHNEQFF. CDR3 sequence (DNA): TGTGCCAGCAGCGTTACTAGCGGGAACCACAATGAGCAGTTCTTC.

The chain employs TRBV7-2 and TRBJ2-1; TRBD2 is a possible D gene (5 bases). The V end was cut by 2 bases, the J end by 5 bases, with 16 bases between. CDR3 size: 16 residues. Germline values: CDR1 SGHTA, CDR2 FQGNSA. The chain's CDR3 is CASSLYSGGSNNEQFF. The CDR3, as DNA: TGTGCCAGCAGCTTATACTCGGGCGGGTCTAACAATGAGCAGTTCTTC.

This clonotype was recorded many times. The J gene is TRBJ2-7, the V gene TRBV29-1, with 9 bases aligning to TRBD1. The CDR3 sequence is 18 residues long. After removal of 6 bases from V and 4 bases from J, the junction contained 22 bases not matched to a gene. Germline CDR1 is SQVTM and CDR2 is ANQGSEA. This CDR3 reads CSVSGRGIGTGIKYEQYF. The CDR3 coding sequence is TGCAGCGTATCCGGACGGGGAATCGGGACAGGGATTAAGTACGAGCAGTACTTC.